This record covers a single T cell receptor beta chain. Its antigen is unknown. Amplification used 60 Vbeta primers and 13 Jbeta primers. TCRdb keeps only in-frame clones here, not all; method: immunoSEQ multiplex PCR. The table records roughly 180,000 clones, roughly 78% of them present only once. Germline loops: CDR1 SGHTA, CDR2 FQGNSA. J lost 5 bases, V lost 5 bases, and 19 bases had no gene match. The CDR3 covers 19 residues. These data come from a study of cytomegalovirus exposure and HLA in healthy donors. General study results and limits: A missense variant in DCLRE1C was later tied to TCR beta V- and J-gene trimming. Reports indicate that TCR beta sequences accurately predicted the HLA-A and HLA-B alleles of most subjects. Association with HLA alleles at 0.05 false discovery rate was found for 15,000 to 20,000 TCR beta sequences in a later analysis.

The J gene is TRBJ2-2, the V gene TRBV7-2; 8 bases fit TRBD2. Sample: PBMCs. The origin of this receptor is a woman aged 25 to 45 in good health and CMV-seronegative. This chain's CDR3 is CASSQAGTRRQVGTGELFF. The DNA of the CDR3 is TGTGCCAGCAGCCAAGCCGGGACTAGAAGGCAGGTGGGAACCGGGGAGCTGTTTTTT.